This T cell receptor beta chain was sequenced during a study of patients and donors after allogeneic stem cell transplantation (dated by TCRdb to 2019 to 2021). Library preparation used RT-PCR. The sequencer listed for this sample is NextSeq 550. TCRdb reanalyzed the raw reads on its own, using fastp at Q25 for trimming and MiXCR for clone calling, and kept in-frame beta chains. Every distinct CDR3 protein forms one entry, paired with its most common genes and DNA. The sample includes approximately 170,000 distinct CDR3 sequences, with about 24% observed a single time. 20% to 30% of the sample is held by the ten biggest clonotypes. This clonotype was detected only a few times. The antigen this receptor binds is unknown. No quality values exist for individual bases; no much larger clone is one base distant. The germline V gene provides CDR1 SGDLS and CDR2 YYNGEE. The CDR3 starts with the cysteine, ends with the phenylalanine, and has 16 residues. The kept DNA is CDR3 alone, 48 bases in frame from the first base. Trimming removed 0 bases from V and 2 bases from J, leaving 14 bases between the germline ends.

Sequencing was performed on blood, either unsorted or a sorted T cell fraction (not recorded which). This chain joins TRBV9 to TRBJ1-2; a tentative D call is TRBD1 (6 bases match). The clonotype originates from a human donor who was either an allogeneic HSCT recipient or a stem cell or donor lymphocyte infusion donor (not recorded which). It is not recorded whose cells these are; they may come from a transplant donor. CDR3 protein: CASSVEAGVINYGYTF. The DNA sequence reads TGTGCCAGCAGCGTAGAGGCAGGGGTCATCAACTATGGCTACACCTTC.